This paragraph reports one T cell receptor beta chain. This sample was included in a study of cytomegalovirus exposure and HLA in healthy donors. CDR3 length: 17 amino acids. V lost 1 base, J lost 0 bases, and 12 bases lay in between. Germline CDR1 MNHEY, CDR2 SMNVEV (reference sequence). Primers included in the PCR were 60 Vbeta and 13 Jbeta primers. Sequencing used immunoSEQ multiplex PCR; TCRdb keeps in-frame clones, though not all of them. The profile shows about 100,000 clones, 76% of them singletons. The clonotype comes from a middle-aged man in good health and CMV-seronegative. Sequencing was done on a sample of PBMCs. The genes are TRBV27 and TRBJ1-4; D not certain. The CDR3 DNA sequence: TGTGCCAGCAGTTTATATGCAGGCTACTCAACTAATGAAAAACTGTTTTTT. The encoded protein is CASSLYAGYSTNEKLFF.